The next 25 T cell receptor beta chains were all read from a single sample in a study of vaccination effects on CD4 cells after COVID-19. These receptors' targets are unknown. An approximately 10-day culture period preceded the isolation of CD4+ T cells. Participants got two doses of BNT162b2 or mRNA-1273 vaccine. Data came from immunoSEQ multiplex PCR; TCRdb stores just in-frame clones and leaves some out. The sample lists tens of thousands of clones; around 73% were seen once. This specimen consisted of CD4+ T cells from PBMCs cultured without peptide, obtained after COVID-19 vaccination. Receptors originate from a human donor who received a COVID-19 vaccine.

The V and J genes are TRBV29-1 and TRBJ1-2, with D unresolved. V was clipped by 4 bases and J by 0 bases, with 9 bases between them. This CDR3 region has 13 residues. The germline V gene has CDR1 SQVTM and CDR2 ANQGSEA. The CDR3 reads CSVVEGANYGYTF. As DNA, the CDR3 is TGCAGCGTTGTAGAAGGAGCTAACTATGGCTACACCTTC.

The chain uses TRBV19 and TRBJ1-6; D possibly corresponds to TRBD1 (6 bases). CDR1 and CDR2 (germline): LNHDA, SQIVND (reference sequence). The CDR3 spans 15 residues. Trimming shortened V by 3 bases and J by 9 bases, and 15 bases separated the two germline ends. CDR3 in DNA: TGTGCCAGTAGTATTTGGGGAAGGGGGACTTCACCCCTCCACTTT. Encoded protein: CASSIWGRGTSPLHF.

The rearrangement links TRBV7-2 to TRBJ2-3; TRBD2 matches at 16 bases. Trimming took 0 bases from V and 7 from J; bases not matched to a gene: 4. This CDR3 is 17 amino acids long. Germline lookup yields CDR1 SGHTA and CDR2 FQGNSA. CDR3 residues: CASSLAGTSGGAYTQYF. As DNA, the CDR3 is TGTGCCAGCAGCTTAGCCGGGACTAGCGGGGGGGCCTATACGCAGTATTTT.

CDR3 sequence: CASNTGQNTGELFF. The CDR3 nucleotides are TGTGCCAGTAATACGGGACAGAACACCGGGGAGCTGTTTTTT. V and J are TRBV19 and TRBJ2-2, with D possibly TRBD1 on 6 matching bases. The CDR3 totals 14 residues. The germline gives CDR1 LNHDA, CDR2 SQIVND (reference sequence). V lost 7 bases and J lost 1, with 10 bases in between.

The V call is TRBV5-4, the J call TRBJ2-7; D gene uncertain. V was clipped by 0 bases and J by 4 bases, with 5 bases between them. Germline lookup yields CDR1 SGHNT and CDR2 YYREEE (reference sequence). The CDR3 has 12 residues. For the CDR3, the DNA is TGTGCCAGCAGCTTGGATACGTACGAGCAGTACGTC. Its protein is CASSLDTYEQYV.

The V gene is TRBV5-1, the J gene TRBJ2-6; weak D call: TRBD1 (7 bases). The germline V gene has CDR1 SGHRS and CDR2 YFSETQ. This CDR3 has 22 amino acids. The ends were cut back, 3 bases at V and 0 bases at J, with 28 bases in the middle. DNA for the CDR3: TGCGCCAGCAGCTCGAATCCTAGCGACCTAGTCGGGACAGTCTCTGGGGCCAACGTCCTGACTTTC. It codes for CASSSNPSDLVGTVSGANVLTF.

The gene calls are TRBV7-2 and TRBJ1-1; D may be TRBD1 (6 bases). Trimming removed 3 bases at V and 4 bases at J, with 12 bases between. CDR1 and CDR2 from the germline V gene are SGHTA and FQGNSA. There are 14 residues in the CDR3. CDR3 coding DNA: TGTGCCAGCAGCTTCCACAGGGATGGCACTGAAGCTTTCTTT. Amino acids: CASSFHRDGTEAFF.

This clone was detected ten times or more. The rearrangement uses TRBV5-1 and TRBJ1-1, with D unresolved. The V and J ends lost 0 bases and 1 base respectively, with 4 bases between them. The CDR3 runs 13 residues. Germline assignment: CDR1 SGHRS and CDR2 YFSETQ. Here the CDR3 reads CASSLAGNTEAFF. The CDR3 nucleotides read TGCGCCAGCAGCTTGGCCGGGAACACTGAAGCTTTCTTT.

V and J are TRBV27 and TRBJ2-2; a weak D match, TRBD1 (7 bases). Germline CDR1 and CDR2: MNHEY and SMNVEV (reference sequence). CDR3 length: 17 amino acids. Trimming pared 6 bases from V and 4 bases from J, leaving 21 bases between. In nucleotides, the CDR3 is TGTGCCAGCAGCCCAGACGTCGGCAGGGGGGTCACCGGGGAGCTGTTTTTT. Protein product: CASSPDVGRGVTGELFF.

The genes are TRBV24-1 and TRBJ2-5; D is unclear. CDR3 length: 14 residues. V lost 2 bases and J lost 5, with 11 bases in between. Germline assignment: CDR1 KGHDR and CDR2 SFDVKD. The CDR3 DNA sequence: TGTGCCACCAGTGATTCGATGTTGCGGGAGACCCAGTACTTC. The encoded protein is CATSDSMLRETQYF.

The CDR3 spells CASRSDRGVNEQFF. CDR3 nucleotides: TGTGCCAGCAGATCGGACAGGGGGGTCAATGAGCAGTTCTTC. J is TRBJ2-1 and V is TRBV3-1 (or the pseudogene TRBV3-2), with 10 nucleotides matching TRBD1. V was clipped by 6 bases and J by 6 bases; unmatched bases: 5. From germline, CDR1 is LGHDT and CDR2 YNNKEL (reference sequence). CDR3 length: 14 amino acids.

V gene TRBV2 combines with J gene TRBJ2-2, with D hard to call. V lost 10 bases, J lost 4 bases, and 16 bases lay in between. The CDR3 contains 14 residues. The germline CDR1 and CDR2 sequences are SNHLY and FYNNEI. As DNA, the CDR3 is TGTGCCACCACGGACGTGGGCTCCACCGGGGAGCTGTTTTTT. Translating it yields CATTDVGSTGELFF.

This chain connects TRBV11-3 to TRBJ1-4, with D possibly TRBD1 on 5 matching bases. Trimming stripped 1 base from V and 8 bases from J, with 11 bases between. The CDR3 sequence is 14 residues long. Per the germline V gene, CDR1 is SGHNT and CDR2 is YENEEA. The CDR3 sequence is CASSLAGAGEKLFF. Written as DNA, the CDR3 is TGTGCCAGCAGCTTAGCCGGGGCCGGGGAAAAACTGTTTTTT.

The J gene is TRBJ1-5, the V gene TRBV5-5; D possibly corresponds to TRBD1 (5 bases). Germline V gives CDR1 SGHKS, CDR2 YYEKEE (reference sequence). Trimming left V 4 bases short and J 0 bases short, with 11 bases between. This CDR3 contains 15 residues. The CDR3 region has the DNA TGTGCCAGCAGCGCTGGGACGGTTAGCAATCAGCCCCAGCATTTT. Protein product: CASSAGTVSNQPQHF.

CDR3 bases: TGTGCCAGCAGTCCCCGGGGGGACAGGTTAAATGAAAAACTGTTTTTT. Protein sequence: CASSPRGDRLNEKLFF. The genes are TRBV28 and TRBJ1-4, with 8 nucleotides matching TRBD1. Trimming took 5 bases from V and 5 from J; bases not matched to a gene: 10. The germline V gene has CDR1 MDHEN and CDR2 SYDVKM. There are 16 residues in the CDR3.

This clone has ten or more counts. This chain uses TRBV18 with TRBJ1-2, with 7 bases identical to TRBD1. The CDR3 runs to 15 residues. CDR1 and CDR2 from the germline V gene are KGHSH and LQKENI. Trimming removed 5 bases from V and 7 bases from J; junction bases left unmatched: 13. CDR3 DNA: TGTGCCAGCTCAGAATCAGGGGGGCCTTCGATTGGCTACACCTTC. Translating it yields CASSESGGPSIGYTF. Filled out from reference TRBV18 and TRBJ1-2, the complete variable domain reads NAGVMQNPRHLVRRRGQEARLRCSPMKGHSHVYWYRQLPEEGLKFMVYLQKENIIDESGMPKERFSAEFPKEGPSILRIQQVVRGDSAAYFCASSESGGPSIGYTFGSGTRLTVV.

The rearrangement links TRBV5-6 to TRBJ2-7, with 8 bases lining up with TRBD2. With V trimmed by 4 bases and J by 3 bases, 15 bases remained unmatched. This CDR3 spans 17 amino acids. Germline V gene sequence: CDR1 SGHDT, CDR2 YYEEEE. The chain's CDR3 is CASSMTGGGRRGYEQYV. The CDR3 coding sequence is TGTGCCAGCAGCATGACTGGCGGGGGGCGGCGGGGCTACGAGCAGTACGTC.

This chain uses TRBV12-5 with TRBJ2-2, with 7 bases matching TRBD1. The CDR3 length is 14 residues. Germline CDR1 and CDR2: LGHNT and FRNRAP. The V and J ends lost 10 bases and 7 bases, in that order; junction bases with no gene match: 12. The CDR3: CATRGGGYVGELFF. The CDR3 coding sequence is TGTGCTACCAGAGGGGGCGGGTATGTCGGGGAGCTGTTTTTT.

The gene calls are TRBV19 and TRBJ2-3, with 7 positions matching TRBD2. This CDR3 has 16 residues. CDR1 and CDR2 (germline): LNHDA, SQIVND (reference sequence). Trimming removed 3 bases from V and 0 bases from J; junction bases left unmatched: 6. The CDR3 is CASSMGGVFSTDTQYF. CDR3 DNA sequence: TGTGCCAGTAGTATGGGGGGGGTGTTTAGCACAGATACGCAGTATTTT.

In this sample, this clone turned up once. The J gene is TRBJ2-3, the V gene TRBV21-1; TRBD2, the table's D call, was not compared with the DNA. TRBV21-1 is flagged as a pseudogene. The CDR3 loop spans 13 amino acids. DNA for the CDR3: TGTGCCAACCTACTCGACGTGGAGGATACGCAGTATTTT. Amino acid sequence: CANLLDVEDTQYF.

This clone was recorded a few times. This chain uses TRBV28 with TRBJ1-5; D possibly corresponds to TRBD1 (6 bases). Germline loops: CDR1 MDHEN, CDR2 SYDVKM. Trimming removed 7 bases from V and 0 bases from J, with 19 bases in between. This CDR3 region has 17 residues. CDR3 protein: CASTVSGTPHSNQPQHF. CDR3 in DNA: TGTGCCAGCACCGTATCCGGGACACCTCATAGCAATCAGCCCCAGCATTTT. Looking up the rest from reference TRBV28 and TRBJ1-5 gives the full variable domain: DVKVTQSSRYLVKRTGEKVFLECVQDMDHENMFWYRQDPGLGLRLIYFSYDVKMKEKGDIPEGYSVSREKKERFSLILESASTNQTSMYLCASTVSGTPHSNQPQHFGDGTRLSIL.

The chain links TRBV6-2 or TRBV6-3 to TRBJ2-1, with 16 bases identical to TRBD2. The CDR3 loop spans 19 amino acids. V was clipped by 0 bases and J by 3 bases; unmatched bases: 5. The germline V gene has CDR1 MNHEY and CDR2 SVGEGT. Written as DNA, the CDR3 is TGTGCCAGCAGTTACTCGGGACTAGCGGGGGGGGATAACTACAATGAGCAGTTCTTC. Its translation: CASSYSGLAGGDNYNEQFF.

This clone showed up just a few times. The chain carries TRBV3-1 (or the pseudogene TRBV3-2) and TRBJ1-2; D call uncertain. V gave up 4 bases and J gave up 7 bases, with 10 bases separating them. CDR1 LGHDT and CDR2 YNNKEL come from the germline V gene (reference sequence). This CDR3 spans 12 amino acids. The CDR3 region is CASSLRDGGYTF. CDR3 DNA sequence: TGTGCCAGCAGCCTACGCGACGGTGGCTACACCTTC.

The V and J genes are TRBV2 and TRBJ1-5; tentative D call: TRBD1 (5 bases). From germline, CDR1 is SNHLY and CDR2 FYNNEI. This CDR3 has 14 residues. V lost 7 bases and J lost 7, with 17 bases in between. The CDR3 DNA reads TGTGCCAGCAACCGGGACCCCCCTCAGCAGCCCCAGCATTTT. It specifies CASNRDPPQQPQHF.

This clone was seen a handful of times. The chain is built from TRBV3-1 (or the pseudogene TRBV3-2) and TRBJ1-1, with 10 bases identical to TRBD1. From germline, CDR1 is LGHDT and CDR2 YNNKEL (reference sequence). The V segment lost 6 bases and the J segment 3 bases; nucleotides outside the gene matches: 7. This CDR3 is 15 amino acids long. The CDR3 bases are TGTGCCAGCAGATGGGACAGGGGTAGGGACACTGAAGCTTTCTTT. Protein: CASRWDRGRDTEAFF.